Listed below are T cell receptor beta chains from one sample, sequenced in a study of vaccination effects on CD4 cells after COVID-19. Assay: immunoSEQ multiplex PCR; the TCRdb copy retains only in-frame clones and omits some. Of 71,000 or so clones listed, approximately 70% are singletons. The antigens for these receptors are not known. Here the sequenced sample was CD4+ T cells from PBMCs cultured with HCoV-OC43 spike peptides, taken before COVID-19 vaccination. These receptors all come from a human donor who received a COVID-19 vaccine. The CDR3 runs from the conserved cysteine through the conserved F or W. D genes are given only for firm matches. Clone size appears in some rows only: once, few, many, or a class for an expanded clone.

V,size,D,J,CDR3,DNA
TRBV19,few,-,TRBJ1-3,CASRMASGNTIYF,TGTGCCAGTAGGATGGCTTCCGGAAACACCATATATTTT
TRBV15,-,-,TRBJ1-3,CATSRGGPGNTIYF,TGTGCCACCAGCAGAGGTGGGCCTGGAAACACCATATATTTT
TRBV24-1,-,-,TRBJ2-3,CATGSDTDTQYF,TGTGCCACCGGGTCAGATACAGATACGCAGTATTTT
TRBV4-2,-,TRBD1,TRBJ1-2,CASSPSGQGAGGYTF,TGTGCCAGCAGCCCATCGGGACAGGGGGCAGGTGGCTACACCTTC
TRBV5-1,-,TRBD2,TRBJ2-1,CASSLLGERGSYNEQFF,TGCGCCAGCAGCTTGCTAGGTGAGCGGGGGAGCTACAATGAGCAGTTCTTC
TRBV7-2,-,TRBD2,TRBJ2-3,CASKEERGGSYTQYF,TGTGCCAGCAAGGAAGAGCGGGGGGGCAGTTATACGCAGTATTTT
TRBV30,-,TRBD1,TRBJ2-3,CAWSPDRGISTQYF,TGTGCCTGGAGTCCCGACAGGGGGATCTCTACGCAGTATTTT
TRBV5-1,-,TRBD1,TRBJ2-3,CASSLDDRVYTDTQYF,TGCGCCAGCAGCTTGGACGACAGGGTGTACACAGATACGCAGTATTTT
TRBV21-1,once,-,TRBJ2-5,CASRQRLLPGAKETQYF,TGTGCCAGCAGACAACGACTTCTTCCCGGGGCGAAAGAGACCCAGTACTTC
TRBV4-1,few,-,TRBJ1-1,CASSQTTNTEAFF,TGCGCCAGCAGCCAAACAACGAACACTGAAGCTTTCTTT
TRBV20-1,once,TRBD1,TRBJ2-5,CSGQGWETQYF,TGCAGTGGACAGGGCTGGGAGACCCAGTACTTC
TRBV24-1,-,TRBD1,TRBJ1-2,CATSDFGQGGNYGYTF,TGTGCCACCAGTGATTTTGGCCAGGGGGGCAACTATGGCTACACCTTC
TRBV5-1,-,-,TRBJ2-3,CASSQQVDTQYF,TGCGCCAGCAGCCAACAGGTAGATACGCAGTATTTT
TRBV5-4,-,-,TRBJ2-1,CASKQGGSYNEQFF,TGTGCCAGCAAGCAGGGGGGATCCTACAATGAGCAGTTCTTC
TRBV14,once,TRBD2,TRBJ2-5,CASRPGLAGGHETQYF,TGTGCCAGCAGACCGGGACTAGCGGGGGGGCATGAGACCCAGTACTTC
TRBV5-1,-,-,TRBJ1-1,CASSRDTNTEAFF,TGCGCCAGCAGTAGGGACACCAACACTGAAGCTTTCTTT
TRBV4-2,few,-,TRBJ2-5,CASSQDLRSETQYF,TGTGCCAGCAGCCAAGATCTCAGGTCGGAGACCCAGTACTTC
TRBV6-5,-,TRBD2,TRBJ2-3,CASSYKAGGTDTQYF,TGTGCCAGCAGTTACAAGGCGGGGGGCACAGATACGCAGTATTTT
TRBV5-8,-,-,TRBJ2-3,CASSLDPSTDTQYF,TGTGCCAGCAGCTTGGACCCTAGCACAGATACGCAGTATTTT
TRBV6-2/TRBV6-3,once,-,TRBJ2-3,CASSRWGGAGDTQYF,TGTGCCAGCAGCCGGTGGGGGGGGGCCGGAGATACGCAGTATTTT
TRBV5-6,-,-,TRBJ1-4,CASSRRATNEKLFF,TGTGCCAGCAGCCGCAGGGCGACAAATGAAAAACTGTTTTTT
TRBV4-1,few,-,TRBJ1-3,CASSQVGYGGNTIYF,TGCGCCAGCAGCCAAGTGGGATATGGAGGAAACACCATATATTTT
TRBV9,once,TRBD2,TRBJ2-3,CASSVPSGVPTDTQYF,TGTGCCAGCAGCGTCCCCAGCGGGGTACCGACAGATACGCAGTATTTT
TRBV28,-,-,TRBJ1-1,CASSFWVQGLRTEAFF,TGTGCCAGCAGTTTTTGGGTTCAGGGGTTGCGCACTGAAGCTTTCTTT
TRBV18,few,TRBD1,TRBJ1-6,CASSGSGGGGYSPLHF,TGTGCCAGCTCAGGCTCAGGAGGGGGCGGGTATTCACCCCTCCACTTT
TRBV4-1,-,-,TRBJ1-3,CASSQAQGNTIYF,TGCGCCAGCAGCCAAGCCCAGGGGAACACCATATATTTT
TRBV7-6,-,TRBD1,TRBJ2-1,CASSLSSGGHNEQFF,TGTGCCAGCAGCTTATCGTCAGGGGGCCACAATGAGCAGTTCTTC
TRBV5-1,-,TRBD2,TRBJ2-5,CASSPTSGGVNGETQYF,TGCGCCAGCAGCCCGACTAGCGGGGGAGTTAACGGGGAGACCCAGTACTTC
TRBV6-5,-,-,TRBJ1-1,CASSYSRVTEAFF,TGTGCCAGCAGTTACTCTCGGGTGACTGAAGCTTTCTTT
TRBV9,once,-,TRBJ2-5,CASSVDSQETQYF,TGTGCCAGCAGCGTCGACAGCCAAGAGACCCAGTACTTC
TRBV7-9,-,-,TRBJ2-3,CASSPSPHTQYF,TGTGCCAGCAGCCCCTCTCCCCATACGCAGTATTTT
TRBV5-1,few,-,TRBJ1-2,CASSWGQGSGYTF,TGCGCCAGCAGTTGGGGGCAGGGGTCTGGCTACACCTTC
TRBV6-5,once,TRBD1,TRBJ1-2,CASRRGQGRGYGYTF,TGTGCCAGCAGGCGCGGACAGGGGCGAGGCTATGGCTACACCTTC
TRBV27,-,TRBD1,TRBJ2-5,CASSLRDRGRETQYF,TGTGCCAGCAGTTTACGGGACAGGGGAAGAGAGACCCAGTACTTC
TRBV7-2,-,TRBD1,TRBJ2-3,CASSVRQGRTDTQYF,TGTGCCAGCAGCGTAAGACAGGGAAGAACAGATACGCAGTATTTT
TRBV5-1,-,-,TRBJ1-1,CASSTITGNVAFF,TGCGCCAGCAGCACGATCACAGGGAATGTAGCTTTCTTT
TRBV5-1,-,-,TRBJ2-5,CASSSSWTVQETQYF,TGCGCCAGCAGCTCCTCCTGGACAGTCCAAGAGACCCAGTACTTC
TRBV6-6,once,-,TRBJ1-2,CASRRGSGYGYTF,TGTGCCAGCAGGAGGGGTAGCGGCTATGGCTACACCTTC